The 28 T cell receptor beta chains listed next were all sequenced from one sample in a study of shared clonotypes between healthy human individuals. Naive CD8 isolation took CD45RO-negative cells positively selected for CCR7 and excluded terminally differentiated effector memory CD45RA+ cells. Repertoires were generated with immunoSEQ multiplex PCR, while TCRdb's copy carries only in-frame clones and drops some. Among roughly 2.1 million clones, approximately 94% were seen once, and the ten largest hold roughly 1.7%. Source material: naive CD8+ T cells from PBMCs. The origin of the receptors is a man in his late teens or twenties in good health. Some clones in this sample may be carry-over from other donors' samples.

The gene calls are TRBV5-6 and TRBJ2-3, with 11 bases matching TRBD2. Germline V lookup: CDR1 SGHDT, CDR2 YYEEEE. This CDR3 has 15 residues. V lost 9 bases, J lost 4 bases, and 10 bases stayed unmatched. Here the CDR3 reads CATTLAGGPADTQYF. CDR3 DNA sequence: TGTGCCACTACCTTAGCGGGAGGGCCCGCAGATACGCAGTATTTT.

In DNA, the CDR3 is TGCAGCGTTCCATGGACAGGAACCGGGGAGCTGTTTTTT. This translates into CSVPWTGTGELFF. V is TRBV29-1 and J is TRBJ2-2; 7 nucleotides align to TRBD1. There are 13 residues in the CDR3. J lost 5 bases, V lost 5 bases, and 5 bases had no gene match. Germline CDR1 and CDR2: SQVTM and ANQGSEA.

This clone was seen a handful of times. This chain uses TRBV9 with TRBJ2-1; TRBD2 aligns across 10 bases. Germline CDR1 is SGDLS and CDR2 is YYNGEE. The CDR3 runs to 16 residues. J lost 7 bases, V lost 4 bases, and 11 bases had no gene match. CDR3 sequence: CASSPPLAGELNEQFF. CDR3 DNA sequence: TGTGCCAGCAGCCCACCCCTAGCGGGAGAGTTGAATGAGCAGTTCTTC.

The V call is TRBV7-2, the J call TRBJ2-7; possible D gene TRBD2, 6 bases. This CDR3 has 16 amino acids. V lost 3 bases, J lost 0 bases, and 15 bases lay in between. Germline CDR1 and CDR2: SGHTA and FQGNSA. The CDR3 bases are TGTGCCAGCAGCTTCGGGGATCCGGGACTCTCCTACGAGCAGTACTTC. As protein: CASSFGDPGLSYEQYF.

The V gene is TRBV2, the J gene TRBJ2-3; D is perhaps TRBD2 (6 bases). Germline V lookup: CDR1 SNHLY, CDR2 FYNNEI. The CDR3 consists of 17 residues. Trimming left V 6 bases short and J 11 bases short, with 30 bases between. CDR3 nucleotide sequence: TGTGCCAGCAGCCTGGGAGGAGGAAGCGCGCCGGAAAGGGGGCAGTATTTT. Translation: CASSLGGGSAPERGQYF.

As regards this clone: Other DNA sequences in the sample encode the same CDR3. V and J are TRBV27 and TRBJ2-7, with 8 bases matching TRBD1. The CDR3 consists of 13 residues. The trim removed 5 bases at V and 3 bases at J, leaving 3 bases unmatched. CDR1 is MNHEY, CDR2 SMNVEV, per germline (reference sequence). For the CDR3, the DNA is TGTGCCAGCAGTGCCGGACAGGGCTACGAGCAGTACTTC. Protein sequence: CASSAGQGYEQYF.

The chain combines TRBV7-8 with TRBJ2-1; tentative D call: TRBD2 (6 bases). The CDR3 length is 16 residues. Germline CDR1 reads SGHVS; CDR2 reads FQNEAQ. Between the trimmed V and J ends, which lost 4 bases and 7 bases, there was a span of 20 bases. DNA for the CDR3: TGTGCCAGCAGCTCTCGGGACTCCCTCCCGGGAAATGAGCAGTTCTTC. Its translation is CASSSRDSLPGNEQFF.

The V gene is TRBV10-2, the J gene TRBJ1-5; D is unclear. Germline loops: CDR1 WSHSY, CDR2 SAAADI. V lost 7 bases to trimming and J lost 6 bases, with 13 bases between them. The CDR3 spans 13 residues. The DNA of the CDR3 is TGCGCCAGCACTTCCCAGTCGGCTCAGCCCCAGCATTTT. Encoded protein: CASTSQSAQPQHF.

The V call is TRBV7-6, the J call TRBJ2-2; 14 positions match TRBD2. The CDR3 spans 17 residues. The germline CDR1 and CDR2 sequences are SGHVS and FNYEAQ. V lost 5 bases to trimming and J lost 2 bases; unmatched junction nucleotides: 4. The CDR3 nucleotides are TGTGCCAGCAGCCCGACTAGCGGGAGGGGTAACACCGGGGAGCTGTTTTTT. Amino acid sequence: CASSPTSGRGNTGELFF.

For this clone: This sample includes further DNA sequences coding for the same CDR3. The V and J genes are TRBV27 and TRBJ2-7, with a possible D match to TRBD2 (7 bases). V was trimmed by 4 bases and J by 3 bases, leaving 10 bases between them. Germline-derived CDR1 and CDR2 are MNHEY and SMNVEV (reference sequence). The CDR3 consists of 13 residues. CDR3 sequence (DNA): TGTGCCAGCAGTTATAGGGGGGGCTACGAGCAGTACTTC. Protein sequence: CASSYRGGYEQYF.

V is TRBV6-6 and J is TRBJ1-2, with a possible D match to TRBD1 (6 bases). Germline lookup yields CDR1 MNHNY and CDR2 SVGAGI (reference sequence). The V end was cut by 6 bases, the J end by 7 bases, with 21 bases between. The CDR3 consists of 15 residues. The CDR3 nucleotides read TGTGCCAGCAGCCATCCCCCGGGGGCAGGTAGTGGCTACACCTTC. Translation gives CASSHPPGAGSGYTF.

This clone was observed once. V is TRBV27 and J is TRBJ2-5, with TRBD2 matching over 12 bases. After removal of 10 bases from V and 1 base from J, the junction contained 7 bases not matched to a gene. CDR1 is MNHEY, CDR2 SMNVEV, per germline (reference sequence). This CDR3 spans 15 amino acids. In nucleotides, the CDR3 is TGTGCCATCCACAAGGGACTAGCGGGCCAAGAGACCCAGTACTTC. Amino acid sequence: CAIHKGLAGQETQYF.

The sample holds one count of this clone. The chain couples TRBV10-1 to TRBJ1-4, with D unresolved. CDR1 and CDR2 from the germline V gene are WNHNN and SYGVQD (reference sequence). V was cut by 2 bases and J by 0 bases, with 4 bases left in between. CDR3 length: 14 amino acids. The CDR3 spells CASSEPSTNEKLFF. The CDR3 DNA follows: TGCGCCAGCAGTGAGCCCTCAACTAATGAAAAACTGTTTTTT.

The chain uses TRBV27 and TRBJ2-7; 8 bases fit TRBD1. J lost 3 bases, V lost 2 bases, and 6 bases had no gene match. The length of the CDR3 is 15 residues. The germline gives CDR1 MNHEY, CDR2 SMNVEV (reference sequence). The CDR3 sequence is CASSLKGQAGYEQYF. CDR3 sequence (DNA): TGTGCCAGCAGTTTAAAGGGACAGGCGGGCTACGAGCAGTACTTC.

The chain recombines TRBV30 with TRBJ2-1; tentatively, D is TRBD2 (5 bases). The CDR3 runs to 11 residues. The V and J ends lost 3 bases and 10 bases respectively, with 10 bases between them. Germline assignment: CDR1 GTSNPN and CDR2 SVGIG (reference sequence). The CDR3 DNA reads as TGTGCCTGGAGGGCCGGGAACGAGCAGTTCTTC. This sequence encodes CAWRAGNEQFF.

The table lists this clone with a count of one. The V gene is TRBV27, the J gene TRBJ2-7; D possibly matches TRBD1 or TRBD2 (6 bases each). The CDR3 runs to 14 residues. The germline V gene encodes CDR1 MNHEY and CDR2 SMNVEV (reference sequence). The germline V and J ends were trimmed by 6 bases and 5 bases, with 17 bases remaining between them. CDR3 region: CASRNGGGLHEQYF. CDR3 DNA: TGTGCCAGCAGGAACGGGGGCGGGCTCCACGAGCAGTACTTC.

This chain connects TRBV7-7 to TRBJ2-7, with TRBD2 matching 15 bases. J was trimmed by 6 bases and V by 5 bases; bases with no gene match: 8. The CDR3 consists of 16 residues. CDR1 and CDR2 (germline): SSHAT, FNYEAQ (reference sequence). CDR3 DNA sequence: TGTGCCAGCAGCGCCGGACTAGCGGGAGGGCCGTCCGAGCAGTACTTC. This gives the protein CASSAGLAGGPSEQYF.

This clone has more than one count but fewer than ten. A much larger clone lies a single base off, so this may be a read error. Additional DNA sequences in this sample encode the identical CDR3. The chain employs TRBV28 and TRBJ2-7; D tentatively reads TRBD1 or TRBD2 (5 bases each). V dropped 2 bases and J dropped 0 bases, with 5 bases sitting between them. The CDR3 covers 13 residues. Germline lookup yields CDR1 MDHEN and CDR2 SYDVKM. In DNA form, the CDR3 reads TGTGCCAGCAGTTTAGGGGGCTCCTACGAGCAGTACTTC. As protein: CASSLGGSYEQYF.

This chain joins TRBV5-6 and TRBJ1-5; 7 bases fit TRBD1. J was trimmed by 4 bases and V by 3 bases; bases with no gene match: 10. This CDR3 contains 16 residues. The germline gives CDR1 SGHDT, CDR2 YYEEEE. CDR3 bases: TGTGCCAGCAGCTACAAGACAGGGCCCAGTAATCAGCCCCAGCATTTT. Protein sequence: CASSYKTGPSNQPQHF. The full variable domain, in which reference TRBV5-6 and TRBJ1-5 provide the parts outside the CDR3, is DAGVTQSPTHLIKTRGQQVTLRCSPKSGHDTVSWYQQALGQGPQFIFQYYEEEERQRGNFPDRFSGHQFPNYSSELNVNALLLGDSALYLCASSYKTGPSNQPQHFGDGTRLSIL.

The V and J genes are TRBV28 and TRBJ2-5; 9 bases are shared with TRBD1. Trimming removed 6 bases from V and 4 bases from J; junction bases left unmatched: 15. The germline V gene has CDR1 MDHEN and CDR2 SYDVKM. The CDR3 contains 17 residues. This CDR3 reads CASRYTWDRERGETQYF. In DNA form, the CDR3 reads TGTGCCAGCAGATATACCTGGGACAGGGAACGGGGAGAGACCCAGTACTTC.

As concerns this clone: This same CDR3 is encoded by further DNA sequences in the sample. The chain recombines TRBV9 with TRBJ1-1, with no clear D. V was pared by 0 bases and J by 4 bases, with 7 bases between. This CDR3 is built from 13 residues. Germline assignment: CDR1 SGDLS and CDR2 YYNGEE. This CDR3 is CASSVGRATEAFF. The CDR3 DNA reads as TGTGCCAGCAGCGTAGGCCGGGCCACTGAAGCTTTCTTT.

This chain uses TRBV7-2 with TRBJ2-7, with D unclear. Germline CDR1 is SGHTA and CDR2 is FQGNSA. The CDR3 loop spans 15 amino acids. V dropped 1 base and J dropped 1 base, with 11 bases sitting between them. The chain's CDR3 is CASSLESKSSYEQYF. In DNA, the CDR3 is TGTGCCAGCAGCTTAGAGAGCAAAAGTTCCTACGAGCAGTACTTC.

This chain uses TRBV29-1 with TRBJ2-2, with 14 bases fitting TRBD2. The CDR3 is 17 residues long. J lost 0 bases, V lost 7 bases, and 7 bases had no gene match. Germline assignment: CDR1 SQVTM and CDR2 ANQGSEA. CDR3 sequence reads: CSAEGLAGGSNTGELFF. Here the CDR3 DNA reads TGCAGCGCCGAAGGACTAGCGGGAGGTTCGAACACCGGGGAGCTGTTTTTT.

The chain employs TRBV9 and TRBJ1-5; D unclear. V was cut by 4 bases and J by 7 bases, with 12 bases left in between. CDR3 length: 13 amino acids. Germline CDR1 and CDR2: SGDLS and YYNGEE. CDR3 sequence reads: CASSSSLGQPQHF. The CDR3 DNA sequence: TGTGCCAGCAGCTCCAGCCTGGGACAGCCCCAGCATTTT. Full variable domain (outside the CDR3, taken from reference TRBV9 and TRBJ1-5): DSGVTQTPKHLITATGQRVTLRCSPRSGDLSVYWYQQSLDQGLQFLIQYYNGEERAKGNILERFSAQQFPDLHSELNLSSLELGDSALYFCASSSSLGQPQHFGDGTRLSIL.

The rearrangement uses TRBV9 and TRBJ2-6; a weak D match, TRBD1 (6 bases). The CDR3 spans 18 residues. V lost 0 bases to trimming and J lost 4 bases, with 17 bases between them. Germline V gene sequence: CDR1 SGDLS, CDR2 YYNGEE. As DNA, the CDR3 is TGTGCCAGCAGCGTAGTCGTCAGGGGACCTCTGGGGGCCAACGTCCTGACTTTC. It specifies CASSVVVRGPLGANVLTF.

In DNA, the CDR3 is TGTGCCAGCAGCGTAGTCAAGGCAAACGGGGAGCTGTTTTTT. This codes for CASSVVKANGELFF. This chain uses TRBV9 with TRBJ2-2, with D uncertain. With 0 bases removed from V and 7 bases from J, the gap between germline ends came to 10 bases. Germline CDR1 and CDR2: SGDLS and YYNGEE. CDR3 length: 14 residues.

The chain is built from TRBV5-8 and TRBJ1-2; no clear D gene. This CDR3 contains 12 residues. Trimming removed 0 bases from V and 8 bases from J, with 8 bases in between. Germline CDR1 reads SGHTS; CDR2 reads YDEGEE. This CDR3 is CASSLGGQGYTF. DNA for the CDR3: TGTGCCAGCAGCTTGGGGGGTCAGGGCTACACCTTC.

This clone appeared once. This sequence joins TRBV7-2 and TRBJ1-2; D is uncertain. Trimming pared 2 bases from V and 4 bases from J, leaving 11 bases between. This CDR3 has 14 amino acids. The V gene's germline CDR1 is SGHTA and CDR2 FQGNSA. Here the CDR3 DNA reads TGTGCCAGCAGCTTAAGGGCCGACGGCTATGGCTACACCTTC. Translation gives CASSLRADGYGYTF.